These 10 T cell receptor beta chains were all obtained from the same sample, sequenced in a study of identifying expanded T cells in peripheral blood. Sequencing was performed with immunoSEQ multiplex PCR; in TCRdb, only in-frame clones are kept and a portion is missing. This table holds about 52,000 clones, approximately 79% found once. Sample: blood. The receptor set was obtained from a person between 18 and 75 years old in good health.

This clone was observed a single time. The genes are TRBV27 and TRBJ2-5; 11 nucleotides match TRBD1. Losses at the gene ends were 5 bases for V and 1 base for J; bases not matched to a gene: 6. This CDR3 region has 16 residues. Germline values: CDR1 MNHEY, CDR2 SMNVEV (reference sequence). The CDR3 region is CASSRGTGGGQETQYF. In nucleotides, the CDR3 is TGTGCCAGCAGTCGCGGGACAGGGGGTGGCCAAGAGACCCAGTACTTC.

This clone has just one count. V usage is TRBV6-5 and J usage is TRBJ1-2; D gene ambiguous. CDR1 and CDR2 (germline): MNHEY, SVGAGI. The CDR3 is made up of 13 amino acids. Between the trimmed V and J ends, which lost 2 bases and 4 bases, there was a span of 8 bases. The CDR3 nucleotides are TGTGCCAGCAGTTACCCGGGCGGCTATGGCTACACCTTC. This gives the protein CASSYPGGYGYTF.

The rearrangement uses TRBV2 and TRBJ2-1; D possibly corresponds to TRBD2 (5 bases). V was pared by 7 bases and J by 7 bases, with 20 bases between. CDR3 length equals 15 residues. The V gene's germline CDR1 is SNHLY and CDR2 FYNNEI. The CDR3 protein is CASTKKARPGNEQFF. CDR3 nucleotide sequence: TGTGCCAGCACCAAAAAAGCGAGACCGGGGAATGAGCAGTTCTTC.

The chain uses TRBV18 and TRBJ2-7; D possibly corresponds to TRBD1 (6 bases). Germline V gene data show CDR1 as KGHSH and CDR2 as LQKENI. The CDR3 contains 15 residues. The V end was cut by 3 bases, the J end by 5 bases, with 17 bases between. The CDR3 bases are TGTGCCAGCTCACCGGACAGTAACCCTATGAACGAGCAGTACTTC. Translating gives CASSPDSNPMNEQYF.

V is TRBV5-1 and J is TRBJ2-1; 9 nucleotides match TRBD1. Germline CDR1 is SGHRS and CDR2 is YFSETQ. With V trimmed by 4 bases and J by 5 bases, 1 base remained unmatched. The CDR3 covers 13 residues. CDR3 sequence reads: CASSRQGDNEQFF. The DNA of the CDR3 is TGCGCCAGCAGCCGACAGGGGGACAATGAGCAGTTCTTC.

V usage is TRBV29-1 and J usage is TRBJ2-7; tentatively, D is TRBD2 (7 bases). The CDR3 consists of 16 residues. CDR1 and CDR2 (germline): SQVTM, ANQGSEA. Trimming took 0 bases from V and 2 from J, leaving 17 bases between them. In DNA, the CDR3 is TGCAGCGTTGAAGAGGGGGGGACATCCCTCGCCTACGAGCAGTACTTC. It encodes CSVEEGGTSLAYEQYF.

The chain joins TRBV19 to TRBJ1-1; D is uncertain. Germline CDR1 is LNHDA and CDR2 is SQIVND (reference sequence). The V gene lost 4 bases and the J gene lost 1 base, with 7 bases spanning the gap. This CDR3 is 13 amino acids long. Here the CDR3 reads CASSKGWNTEAFF. CDR3 sequence (DNA): TGTGCCAGTAGTAAGGGATGGAACACTGAAGCTTTCTTT.

As DNA, the CDR3 is TGCGCCAGCAGCCACGACAGGGGCCGGTTGGCAACTAATGAAAAACTGTTTTTT. As protein: CASSHDRGRLATNEKLFF. The genes are TRBV4-1 and TRBJ1-4; 8 nucleotides line up with TRBD1. This CDR3 comprises 18 residues. Germline V lookup: CDR1 MGHRA, CDR2 YSYEKL. Trimming removed 3 bases from V and 0 bases from J; junction bases left unmatched: 9.

This clone was recorded once. The chain links TRBV19 to TRBJ1-1; D possibly corresponds to TRBD1 (5 bases). V was trimmed by 4 bases and J by 1 base, leaving 16 bases between them. The V gene's germline CDR1 is LNHDA and CDR2 SQIVND (reference sequence). The CDR3 runs 16 residues. Here the CDR3 DNA reads TGTGCCAGTAGTACGCTAGGGAGGGGCCGGAACACTGAAGCTTTCTTT. It specifies CASSTLGRGRNTEAFF.

The V call is TRBV7-9, the J call TRBJ2-5; 7 bases match TRBD1. CDR1 and CDR2 (germline): SEHNR, FQNEAQ (reference sequence). V trimming: 5 bases; J trimming: 3 bases; junction bases outside the gene matches: 12. The CDR3 has 16 residues. The CDR3 reads CASSLFGTAVKETQYF. The CDR3, as DNA: TGTGCCAGCAGCCTATTTGGGACAGCAGTAAAAGAGACCCAGTACTTC. Complete variable domain (other parts from reference TRBV7-9 and TRBJ2-5): DTGVSQNPRHKITKRGQNVTFRCDPISEHNRLYWYRQTLGQGPEFLTYFQNEAQLEKSRLLSDRFSAERPKGSFSTLEIQRTEQGDSAMYLCASSLFGTAVKETQYFGPGTRLLVL.